This T cell receptor beta chain was identified during a study of blood T cell repertoires in COVID-19. In the study overall: From the United States, Italy and Spain came samples of acute and convalescent COVID-19. Sample material is recorded as cDNA or gDNA derived from T cells, B-cell-depleted T cells, or PBMCs.

Clones were read by immunoSEQ multiplex PCR, and TCRdb kept only the in-frame ones, dropping some. Of tens of thousands of clones in the sample, about four fifths were seen once. In Seattle, patients joined the study during active infection and were tracked longitudinally. This TCR came from a woman older than 75 with COVID-19, enrolled during active disease. The specimen sequenced was peripheral blood.

CDR3 in amino acids: CAVSEGETDTQYF. The CDR3 DNA is TGTGCCGTGAGTGAGGGGGAAACAGATACGCAGTATTTT. The J gene is TRBJ2-3, the V gene TRBV7-9, with D possibly being TRBD1 (6 bases). Germline V gene data show CDR1 as SEHNR and CDR2 as FQNEAQ (reference sequence). This CDR3 has 13 residues. Trimming cost V 11 bases and J 3 bases, with 15 bases left between them.